A single sample gave rise to the 30 T cell receptor beta chains below, sequenced in a study of preoperative IRX-2 immunotherapy in early breast cancer. Treatment here: preoperative locoregional IRX-2 cytokine immunotherapy. TCRdb keeps only in-frame clones here, not all; method: immunoSEQ multiplex PCR. The table shows 90,000 to 100,000 clones, with more than 80% occurring only once. The starting material was tumor tissue, obtained after IRX-2 immunotherapy. The receptors originated from a human donor with breast cancer.

V and J are TRBV19 and TRBJ2-5; D uncertain. Per the germline V gene, CDR1 is LNHDA and CDR2 is SQIVND (reference sequence). The CDR3 consists of 14 residues. Trimming stripped 2 bases from V and 5 bases from J, with 12 bases between. This CDR3 reads CASSIIGWPETQYF. In nucleotides, the CDR3 is TGTGCCAGTAGTATAATTGGGTGGCCGGAGACCCAGTACTTC.

The chain carries TRBV11-3 and TRBJ2-3; D not certain. The CDR3 totals 14 residues. From germline, CDR1 is SGHNT and CDR2 YENEEA. Trimming pared 5 bases from V and 2 bases from J, leaving 11 bases between. The DNA of the CDR3 is TGTGCCAGCAGCGCCTTCACTATCACAGATACGCAGTATTTT. Protein product: CASSAFTITDTQYF. Combining the CDR3 with reference TRBV11-3 and TRBJ2-3 gives the whole variable domain EAGVVQSPRYKIIEKKQPVAFWCNPISGHNTLYWYLQNLGQGPELLIRYENEEAVDDSQLPKDRFSAERLKGVDSTLKIQPAELGDSAVYLCASSAFTITDTQYFGPGTRLTVL.

This clone was counted a single time. The chain is built from TRBV29-1 and TRBJ1-3; D is possibly TRBD1 (5 bases). The CDR3 covers 13 residues. The germline gives CDR1 SQVTM, CDR2 ANQGSEA. V was cut by 6 bases and J by 2 bases, with 11 bases left in between. This CDR3 is CSVSGAPGNTIYF. CDR3 in DNA: TGCAGCGTCTCCGGGGCCCCTGGAAACACCATATATTTT.

The chain carries TRBV5-1 and TRBJ2-2; D possibly matches TRBD1 or TRBD2 (6 bases each). The CDR3 runs 15 residues. Germline V lookup: CDR1 SGHRS, CDR2 YFSETQ. The ends were cut back, 4 bases at V and 6 bases at J, with 16 bases in the middle. The chain's CDR3 is CASSRESHRAGELFF. CDR3 DNA sequence: TGCGCCAGCAGCCGGGAGAGCCACAGGGCCGGGGAGCTGTTTTTT. Filled out from reference TRBV5-1 and TRBJ2-2, the complete variable domain reads KAGVTQTPRYLIKTRGQQVTLSCSPISGHRSVSWYQQTPGQGLQFLFEYFSETQRNKGNFPGRFSGRQFSNSRSEMNVSTLELGDSALYLCASSRESHRAGELFFGEGSRLTVL.

This chain links TRBV11-3 with TRBJ2-5; either TRBD1 or TRBD2 may fit D (6 bases each). This CDR3 comprises 15 residues. V was pared by 3 bases and J by 2 bases, with 13 bases between. Per germline, CDR1 SGHNT and CDR2 YENEEA. The CDR3 nucleotides read TGTGCCAGCAGCTTGGGGGGACAAAAACAAGAGACCCAGTACTTC. Translating it yields CASSLGGQKQETQYF.

The chain combines TRBV15 with TRBJ1-5, with D tentatively TRBD1 (5 bases). The germline gives CDR1 LNHNV, CDR2 YYDKDF (reference sequence). The V end lost 0 bases, the J end lost 5 bases, and 14 bases lay between the germline ends. The CDR3 contains 16 residues. CDR3 region: CATSRDWGDGYQPQHF. As DNA, the CDR3 is TGTGCCACCAGCAGAGATTGGGGGGATGGGTATCAGCCCCAGCATTTT.

The rearrangement links TRBV5-1 to TRBJ1-4; D ambiguous. The CDR3 loop spans 14 amino acids. V was clipped by 0 bases and J by 4 bases, with 7 bases between them. The germline V gene encodes CDR1 SGHRS and CDR2 YFSETQ. The CDR3 DNA is TGCGCCAGCAGCTTGGAAGGAAATAATGAAAAACTGTTTTTT. Translated: CASSLEGNNEKLFF.

The V and J genes are TRBV14 and TRBJ1-5, with D possibly matching TRBD1 (5 bases). This CDR3 has 14 residues. V dropped 1 base and J dropped 3 bases, with 7 bases sitting between them. Germline assignment: CDR1 SGHDN and CDR2 FVKESK. CDR3: CASSQAGPNQPQHF. DNA for the CDR3: TGTGCCAGCAGCCAAGCGGGGCCCAATCAGCCCCAGCATTTT. The full variable domain, rest sourced from reference TRBV14 and TRBJ1-5, is EAGVTQFPSHSVIEKGQTVTLRCDPISGHDNLYWYRRVMGKEIKFLLHFVKESKQDESGMPNNRFLAERTGGTYSTLKVQPAELEDSGVYFCASSQAGPNQPQHFGDGTRLSIL.

The rearrangement joins TRBV15 to TRBJ2-3; the D gene could be TRBD1 or TRBD2 (6 bases each). The CDR3 sequence is 15 residues long. V gave up 0 bases and J gave up 5 bases, with 12 bases separating them. Germline V gene sequence: CDR1 LNHNV, CDR2 YYDKDF (reference sequence). The CDR3 sequence is CATSRDPGAGDTQYF. The CDR3 DNA reads TGTGCCACCAGCAGAGATCCGGGGGCCGGAGATACGCAGTATTTT. The full variable domain, with the rest looked up from reference TRBV15 and TRBJ2-3, is DAMVIQNPRYQVTQFGKPVTLSCSQTLNHNVMYWYQQKSSQAPKLLFHYYDKDFNNEADTPDNFQSRRPNTSFCFLDIRSPGLGDTAMYLCATSRDPGAGDTQYFGPGTRLTVL.

J is TRBJ1-2 and V is TRBV18, with D tentatively TRBD1 (6 bases). The CDR3 is made up of 13 amino acids. From germline, CDR1 is KGHSH and CDR2 LQKENI. V was trimmed by 5 bases and J by 6 bases, leaving 13 bases between them. This CDR3 is CASSDQGINGYTF. The CDR3 DNA follows: TGTGCCAGCTCAGACCAGGGGATAAATGGCTACACCTTC.

This clone was seen only once. V is TRBV19 and J is TRBJ1-1, with D uncertain. Trimming cost V 8 bases and J 6 bases, with 13 bases left between them. Looked up from germline, CDR1 is LNHDA and CDR2 is SQIVND (reference sequence). This CDR3 is built from 12 residues. CDR3 loop: CASQGEGPEAFF. The CDR3 nucleotides read TGTGCCAGTCAAGGAGAAGGACCTGAAGCTTTCTTT.

The chain employs TRBV19 and TRBJ1-1; D is undetermined. The length of the CDR3 is 13 residues. Per germline, CDR1 LNHDA and CDR2 SQIVND (reference sequence). Deletions cut 8 bases from V and 5 bases from J, with 15 bases between. CDR3 residues: CASSSQARTEAFF. CDR3 coding DNA: TGTGCCAGTTCGAGCCAGGCGAGGACTGAAGCTTTCTTT.

This clone was picked up one time. The CDR3 sequence: CASSLEAVGNEQFF. The CDR3 coding sequence is TGCGCCAGCAGCTTGGAGGCCGTGGGCAATGAGCAGTTCTTC. This chain links TRBV5-1 with TRBJ2-1; no clear D. Germline V gene data show CDR1 as SGHRS and CDR2 as YFSETQ. V was clipped by 0 bases and J by 6 bases, with 10 bases between them. The CDR3 length is 14 residues.

The rearrangement joins TRBV1 to TRBJ1-3. TRBV1 is described as a pseudogene. The CDR3 consists of 16 residues. The CDR3 nucleotides are TGCGCCAGCAGCCAAGTAACGGAAGGTGGAGGAAACACCATATATTTT. Its translation: CASSQVTEGGGNTIYF.

The chain is built from TRBV5-1 and TRBJ2-6, with D hard to call. The germline V gene encodes CDR1 SGHRS and CDR2 YFSETQ. V lost 2 bases, J lost 0 bases, and 18 bases lay in between. The CDR3 runs to 19 residues. CDR3 bases: TGCGCCAGCAGCTTAGATGGGTGGCCCCAAACCTCTGGGGCCAACGTCCTGACTTTC. This sequence encodes CASSLDGWPQTSGANVLTF.

This clone was seen a single time. V usage is TRBV7-4 and J usage is TRBJ2-1; tentative D call: TRBD2 (6 bases). Germline V CDR1 and CDR2: SGHVT, SQSDAQ. The ends were cut back, 2 bases at V and 5 bases at J, with 13 bases in the middle. The CDR3 is 15 residues long. CDR3 residues: CASSLSVAANNEQFF. CDR3 nucleotides: TGTGCCAGCAGCTTATCGGTAGCGGCAAACAATGAGCAGTTCTTC.

The chain links TRBV10-1 to TRBJ2-7; D gene uncertain. The germline gives CDR1 WNHNN, CDR2 SYGVQD (reference sequence). There are 13 residues in the CDR3. V was cut by 2 bases and J by 0 bases, with 5 bases left in between. In DNA form, the CDR3 reads TGCGCCAGCAGTGAGCTAAGCTCCTACGAGCAGTACTTC. Translation: CASSELSSYEQYF.

This chain links TRBV28 with TRBJ2-6, with TRBD1 as a possible D gene (7 bases). This CDR3 region has 17 residues. The V end lost 6 bases, the J end lost 2 bases, and 17 bases lay between the germline ends. Germline V gives CDR1 MDHEN, CDR2 SYDVKM. The CDR3 sequence is CASSPSRGAAGANVLTF. As DNA, the CDR3 is TGTGCCAGCAGCCCCAGCAGGGGGGCCGCTGGGGCCAACGTCCTGACTTTC.

The chain recombines TRBV29-1 with TRBJ1-4, with D maybe TRBD1 (6 bases). Per the germline V gene, CDR1 is SQVTM and CDR2 is ANQGSEA. This CDR3 is built from 22 residues. Trimming pared 1 base from V and 7 bases from J, leaving 37 bases between. The CDR3 is CSVEVGHTGRTRWLCTSEKLFF. The CDR3 region has the DNA TGCAGCGTTGAAGTGGGGCACACAGGGCGGACCCGTTGGCTCTGTACCTCTGAAAAACTGTTTTTT.

The chain joins TRBV5-1 to TRBJ1-5; no definite D call. V was pared by 5 bases and J by 0 bases, with 12 bases between. Per germline, CDR1 SGHRS and CDR2 YFSETQ. The length of the CDR3 is 15 residues. The CDR3 region is CASRLDPFSNQPQHF. In DNA, the CDR3 is TGCGCCAGCAGACTAGACCCTTTTAGCAATCAGCCCCAGCATTTT.

The chain has TRBV28 and TRBJ1-1, with D uncertain. Trimming left V 2 bases short and J 0 bases short, with 10 bases between. The V gene's germline CDR1 is MDHEN and CDR2 SYDVKM. The CDR3 has 15 residues. CDR3 DNA: TGTGCCAGCAGTTTAGAGGGTGCATTGAACACTGAAGCTTTCTTT. Protein: CASSLEGALNTEAFF.

The V and J genes are TRBV28 and TRBJ1-5, with D possibly being TRBD1 (5 bases). V lost 7 bases and J 7 bases, leaving 17 bases between the germline ends. The length of the CDR3 is 14 residues. The germline V gene has CDR1 MDHEN and CDR2 SYDVKM. For the CDR3, the DNA is TGTGCCAGCACCCGGCGGGGGACGCGGCAGCCCCAGCATTTT. It specifies CASTRRGTRQPQHF.

The chain employs TRBV10-2 and TRBJ1-1; perhaps TRBD1 as D (5 bases). This CDR3 has 15 amino acids. The germline V gene has CDR1 WSHSY and CDR2 SAAADI. Trimming removed 6 bases from V and 2 bases from J, with 16 bases in between. The CDR3, as DNA: TGCGCCAGCAGCCCAACCCAGGGTTTCAACACTGAAGCTTTCTTT. This codes for CASSPTQGFNTEAFF.

At least ten counts were recorded for this clone. The chain employs TRBV11-3 and TRBJ1-2; D unclear. From germline, CDR1 is SGHNT and CDR2 YENEEA. The CDR3 spans 15 residues. Trimming removed 4 bases from V and 1 base from J, with 13 bases in between. CDR3 DNA sequence: TGTGCCAGCAGCTACCCTCCCACCTTTAACTATGGCTACACCTTC. Encoded protein: CASSYPPTFNYGYTF.

This clone has only one observation. The genes are TRBV28 and TRBJ1-6; TRBD1 is a possible D gene (5 bases). The V end lost 7 bases, the J end lost 7 bases, and 17 bases lay between the germline ends. CDR1 is MDHEN, CDR2 SYDVKM, per germline. This CDR3 has 15 amino acids. CDR3 sequence reads: CASTRGWGSNSPLHF. For the CDR3, the DNA is TGTGCCAGCACCCGAGGTTGGGGGTCGAATTCACCCCTCCACTTT.

This clone was seen a single time. The V and J genes are TRBV29-1 and TRBJ2-3; D may be TRBD2 (6 bases). The germline V and J ends were trimmed by 6 bases and 1 base, with 8 bases remaining between them. The CDR3 has 12 residues. The germline V gene has CDR1 SQVTM and CDR2 ANQGSEA. CDR3 in DNA: TGCAGCGTGGGCGGGGGCACAGATACGCAGTATTTT. This gives the protein CSVGGGTDTQYF.

The chain employs TRBV11-3 and TRBJ2-2, with a tentative D call TRBD2 (5 bases). Looked up from germline, CDR1 is SGHNT and CDR2 is YENEEA. The V end was cut by 3 bases, the J end by 5 bases, with 13 bases between. This CDR3 is built from 15 residues. CDR3 in amino acids: CASSFRGGGTGELFF. The DNA of the CDR3 is TGTGCCAGCAGCTTTCGAGGCGGCGGGACCGGGGAGCTGTTTTTT. The whole variable domain, remainder taken from reference TRBV11-3 and TRBJ2-2, is EAGVVQSPRYKIIEKKQPVAFWCNPISGHNTLYWYLQNLGQGPELLIRYENEEAVDDSQLPKDRFSAERLKGVDSTLKIQPAELGDSAVYLCASSFRGGGTGELFFGEGSRLTVL.

J is TRBJ1-5 and V is TRBV19; D gene ambiguous. The CDR3 runs to 14 residues. Germline CDR1 LNHDA, CDR2 SQIVND (reference sequence). V was clipped by 5 bases and J by 5 bases, with 13 bases between them. The CDR3 sequence is CASSQTRRDQPQHF. The CDR3 nucleotides read TGTGCCAGTAGTCAGACCCGGAGGGATCAGCCCCAGCATTTT. Based on the CDR3 plus reference TRBV19 and TRBJ1-5, the full variable domain is DGGITQSPKYLFRKEGQNVTLSCEQNLNHDAMYWYRQDPGQGLRLIYYSQIVNDFQKGDIAEGYSVSREKKESFPLTVTSAQKNPTAFYLCASSQTRRDQPQHFGDGTRLSIL.

The V and J genes are TRBV11-3 and TRBJ2-7, with 8 bases matching TRBD1. This CDR3 spans 15 amino acids. Unmatched junction bases numbered 11, after V lost 4 bases and J lost 6 bases. CDR1 is SGHNT and CDR2 is YENEEA in the germline V gene. Here the CDR3 reads CASSSGVQGGGEQYF. The CDR3 DNA reads as TGTGCCAGCAGCTCGGGTGTACAGGGGGGCGGCGAGCAGTACTTC.

V gene TRBV6-8 combines with J gene TRBJ2-3; the D is unclear. Germline CDR1 and CDR2: MNHGY and SAAAGT. The V gene lost 10 bases and the J gene lost 5 bases, with 13 bases spanning the gap. This CDR3 comprises 12 residues. The CDR3 sequence: CAIGSVKDTQYF. CDR3 sequence (DNA): TGTGCCATCGGATCCGTGAAAGATACGCAGTATTTT.